These T cell receptor beta chains were read from a single sample in a study of identical twins. TCRdb called the 5' RACE reads again in MiXCR, with one record for every CDR3 protein. The table records about 900,000 distinct CDR3 sequences, roughly 12% of them present only once. The data also belong to a second study, concerning yellow fever vaccine responses in identical twins.

The sample taken for sequencing was PBMCs. The source is a woman aged 18 to 35 in good health. CDR3s include the opening cysteine and the closing phenylalanine or tryptophan. D genes are given only for firm matches. Expanded clones get a size class; other rows say once, few or many, or leave the size out.

j_call v_call clone_size d_call cdr3_aa cdr3_nt
TRBJ2-1 TRBV9 - TRBD2 CASSVVAGGGYEQFF TGTGCCAGCAGCGTAGTAGCGGGAGGAGGGTATGAGCAGTTCTTC
TRBJ1-5 TRBV27 many - CASSLSGFNQPQHF TGTGCCAGCAGTTTATCGGGGTTCAATCAGCCCCAGCATTTT
TRBJ1-5 TRBV12-3/TRBV12-4 many - CASTETRGANQPQHF TGTGCCAGCACCGAAACTCGGGGGGCCAATCAGCCCCAGCATTTT
TRBJ2-1 TRBV15 many TRBD2 CATSSGGVRQFF TGTGCCACCAGCAGTGGGGGGGTACGGCAGTTCTTC
TRBJ2-6 TRBV28 few - CASSLWDTLLEGANVLTF TGTGCCAGCAGTTTATGGGACACCTTGCTGGAAGGGGCCAACGTCCTGACTTTC
TRBJ2-3 TRBV6-5 few - CASSYMGASTDTQYF TGTGCCAGCAGTTACATGGGGGCTTCCACAGATACGCAGTATTTT
TRBJ1-5 TRBV28 many - CASSFYNQPQHF TGTGCCAGCAGTTTCTACAATCAGCCCCAGCATTTT
TRBJ2-2 TRBV7-9 - - CASSPTVNTGELFF TGTGCCAGCAGCCCGACAGTTAACACCGGGGAGCTGTTTTTT
TRBJ1-1 TRBV4-1 many TRBD1 CASSTWTGGFSKGTEAFF TGCGCCAGCAGCACCTGGACAGGGGGCTTTTCAAAAGGCACTGAAGCTTTCTTT
TRBJ1-1 TRBV12-3/TRBV12-4 few - CASSFLGTTEAFF TGTGCCAGCAGTTTTCTGGGTACCACTGAAGCTTTCTTT
TRBJ2-3 TRBV7-6 few - CASSFPPGRIADTQYF TGTGCCAGCAGCTTCCCCCCGGGCAGGATCGCAGATACGCAGTATTTT
TRBJ1-1 TRBV5-6 few TRBD1 CASSLGDRMMNTEAFF TGTGCCAGCAGCTTGGGGGACAGGATGATGAACACTGAAGCTTTCTTT
TRBJ2-2 TRBV7-7 few - CASSLVATGAGELFF TGTGCCAGCAGCTTAGTCGCAACTGGAGCCGGGGAGCTGTTTTTT
TRBJ2-3 TRBV4-2 few TRBD2 CASSQDQAGIGTDTQYF TGTGCCAGCAGCCAGGACCAAGCGGGAATTGGCACAGATACGCAGTATTTT
TRBJ2-1 TRBV24-1 - - CATSDPALNEQFF TGTGCCACCAGTGACCCGGCACTCAATGAGCAGTTCTTC
TRBJ2-7 TRBV20-1 - TRBD1 CSARDQGAGLFPGYEQYF TGCAGTGCTAGAGATCAGGGGGCTGGACTTTTTCCGGGGTACGAGCAGTACTTC
TRBJ2-3 TRBV7-9 - TRBD2 CASSPGRSGVTDTQYF TGTGCCAGCAGCCCCGGGAGGAGCGGAGTCACAGATACGCAGTATTTT
TRBJ2-2 TRBV10-3 - - CAISGPAETLNTGELFF TGTGCCATCAGTGGCCCGGCGGAGACACTGAACACCGGGGAGCTGTTTTTT
TRBJ2-1 TRBV7-2 many TRBD2 CASSYTSGRIGEQFF TGTGCCAGCAGCTATACTAGCGGGAGGATTGGTGAGCAGTTCTTC
TRBJ2-1 TRBV6-1 - - CASISRPGARDYNEQFF TGTGCCAGCATCTCCCGGCCCGGAGCGAGAGATTACAATGAGCAGTTCTTC
TRBJ2-2 TRBV5-1 - - CASSPTATNTGELFF TGCGCCAGCAGCCCGACAGCGACGAACACCGGGGAGCTGTTTTTT
TRBJ2-2 TRBV13 few - CASSFPRADTGELFF TGTGCCAGCAGCTTCCCCCGAGCGGACACCGGGGAGCTGTTTTTT
TRBJ2-5 TRBV18 few - CASSKRPPRGETQYF TGTGCCAGCTCAAAACGACCGCCTCGGGGGGAGACCCAGTACTTC
TRBJ1-5 TRBV20-1 few TRBD1 CSAGKTGLSNQPQHF TGCAGTGCTGGAAAGACAGGGCTTAGCAATCAGCCCCAGCATTTT
TRBJ2-5 TRBV20-1 - TRBD1 CSARDRRQGVETQYF TGCAGTGCTAGAGATCGGCGACAGGGAGTTGAGACCCAGTACTTC
TRBJ1-5 TRBV5-6 few - CASSFLEQPQHF TGTGCCAGCAGCTTCCTAGAGCAGCCCCAGCATTTT
TRBJ2-1 TRBV11-2 - TRBD2 CASSPTGGANEQFF TGTGCCAGCAGCCCGACCGGGGGGGCCAATGAGCAGTTCTTC
TRBJ2-5 TRBV7-9 few TRBD1 CASTLIPDREETQYF TGTGCCAGCACCCTAATCCCTGACAGGGAAGAGACCCAGTACTTC
TRBJ2-1 TRBV7-2 - - CASSQQPGTAYNEQFF TGTGCCAGCAGCCAACAACCCGGGACGGCCTACAATGAGCAGTTCTTC
TRBJ2-3 TRBV20-1 many TRBD2 CSGGGGAVDTQYF TGCAGTGGAGGCGGGGGGGCCGTGGATACGCAGTATTTT
TRBJ2-1 TRBV12-3/TRBV12-4 few - CASSLKVDTEQFF TGTGCCAGCAGTTTAAAGGTTGACACCGAGCAGTTCTTC
TRBJ2-7 TRBV28 - TRBD2 CASSWGGGSYEQYF TGTGCCAGCAGTTGGGGGGGGGGCTCCTACGAGCAGTACTTC
TRBJ1-6 TRBV20-1 - TRBD1 CSAGTGTGGSPLHF TGCAGTGCGGGAACCGGGACAGGGGGATCACCCCTCCACTTT
TRBJ2-1 TRBV29-1 - TRBD2 CSVELGLAGASNEQFF TGCAGCGTTGAACTAGGACTAGCGGGAGCGAGTAATGAGCAGTTCTTC
TRBJ2-1 TRBV24-1 - - CATSDLGLQVDEQFF TGTGCCACCAGTGATTTAGGCTTGCAGGTTGATGAGCAGTTCTTC
TRBJ2-1 TRBV7-8 - - CASSFIRWSYNEQFF TGTGCCAGCAGCTTTATTAGATGGTCCTACAATGAGCAGTTCTTC
TRBJ1-1 TRBV20-1 few - CSAADRVMYNTEAFF TGCAGTGCGGCAGATAGGGTTATGTATAACACTGAAGCTTTCTTT
TRBJ2-7 TRBV15 many TRBD2 CATSTWTSGGYEQYF TGTGCCACCAGCACCTGGACTAGCGGGGGCTACGAGCAGTACTTC
TRBJ2-5 TRBV20-1 - - CSALLVRQETQYF TGCAGTGCCCTTCTAGTTCGGCAAGAGACCCAGTACTTC
TRBJ2-6 TRBV5-1 - - CASTPDISSGANVLTF TGCGCCAGCACACCGGACATCTCTTCTGGGGCCAACGTCCTGACTTTC
TRBJ2-3 TRBV15 few - CATSRGMQDTQYF TGTGCCACCAGTAGAGGGATGCAAGATACGCAGTATTTT
TRBJ2-5 TRBV15 few TRBD2 CATSRDIWIAGKGETQYF TGTGCCACCAGCAGAGATATCTGGATAGCGGGGAAAGGGGAGACCCAGTACTTC
TRBJ1-1 TRBV12-3/TRBV12-4 many - CASSSQGLAEAFF TGTGCCAGCAGTTCTCAGGGTTTGGCTGAAGCTTTCTTT
TRBJ2-1 TRBV3-1 - - CASSQIWGNEQFF TGTGCCAGCAGCCAGATCTGGGGCAATGAGCAGTTCTTC
TRBJ1-1 TRBV6-1 - - CASSDSGYAEAFF TGTGCCAGCAGTGATTCAGGGTATGCTGAAGCTTTCTTT
TRBJ2-1 TRBV5-6 few TRBD1 CASSPQGSNEQFF TGTGCCAGCAGCCCACAGGGGAGCAATGAGCAGTTCTTC
TRBJ2-1 TRBV6-1 - TRBD1 CASSFDRPRGLVDEQFF TGTGCCAGCAGCTTCGACAGACCTAGGGGGCTAGTGGATGAGCAGTTCTTC
TRBJ2-5 TRBV7-9 many - CASSSNRVSGETQYF TGTGCCAGCAGCTCCAACAGGGTCTCGGGAGAGACCCAGTACTTC
TRBJ1-2 TRBV2 - - CARFRQDYGYTF TGTGCCAGATTCCGACAGGACTATGGCTACACCTTC
TRBJ2-2 TRBV12-3/TRBV12-4 many - CASSSIFVLAGELFF TGTGCCAGCAGCTCCATCTTCGTCCTTGCCGGGGAGCTGTTTTTT
TRBJ2-1 TRBV5-6 - - CASSLGRGAGPTNEQFF TGTGCCAGCAGCTTGGGGAGGGGCGCGGGCCCCACCAATGAGCAGTTCTTC
TRBJ1-1 TRBV2 - - CASSEAEGELNTEAFF TGTGCCAGCAGTGAAGCTGAGGGGGAGCTGAACACTGAAGCTTTCTTT
TRBJ1-5 TRBV5-1 many - CASSLGEFGQPQHF TGCGCCAGCAGCTTGGGTGAGTTCGGTCAGCCCCAGCATTTT
TRBJ2-1 TRBV11-2 many TRBD1 CASSLETGTRYNEQFF TGTGCCAGCAGCTTAGAGACAGGGACGAGGTACAATGAGCAGTTCTTC
TRBJ2-1 TRBV5-1 few TRBD2 CASSFLAGGLLDEQFF TGCGCCAGCAGCTTTTTAGCGGGAGGTCTATTGGATGAGCAGTTCTTC
TRBJ1-5 TRBV28 - - CASSFFADPRAQHF TGTGCCAGCAGTTTTTTTGCCGATCCCAGGGCCCAGCATTTT
TRBJ2-2 TRBV12-5 few TRBD1 CASGFPPVGDRGIAGELFF TGTGCTAGTGGTTTCCCTCCGGTAGGGGACAGGGGTATAGCCGGGGAGCTGTTTTTT
TRBJ2-1 TRBV7-9 few - CASSLRGIGEQFF TGTGCCAGCAGCTTACGGGGGATTGGTGAGCAGTTCTTC
TRBJ2-5 TRBV5-4 - TRBD1 CASSSGQVSAQYF TGTGCCAGCAGCTCCGGACAGGTTTCGGCCCAGTACTTC